This T cell receptor (beta chain) stems from a study of persistence of HIV-infected CD4 T cells. Germline loops: CDR1 KGHSY, CDR2 FQNENV. The CDR3 covers 12 residues. Deletions cut 6 bases from V and 5 bases from J, with 9 bases between. This nonspecific control used anti-CD3/anti-CD28 bead stimulation of CD4+ T cells. Responding CD4+ T cells were sorted by upregulation of both CD40 ligand and CD69. The libraries were made with immunoSEQ version 4 in survey mode. TCRdb's table, derived via immunoSEQ multiplex PCR, lists solely in-frame clones and lacks some. The table lists around 45,000 clones, 91% of them singletons. This clone was seen a handful of times. What it binds is not known.

Here the sequenced sample was CD4+ T cells sorted from PBMCs after roughly 17-hour stimulation, taken from a patient who received antiretroviral therapy. This clonotype was obtained from an adult man with HIV who was CMV-seropositive. The chain recombines TRBV16 with TRBJ2-3; no clear D. DNA of the CDR3: TGTGCCAGCAGTTCCGGTGTAGATACGCAGTATTTT. Amino acids: CASSSGVDTQYF.